These 3 T cell receptor beta chains were sequenced from one sample in a study of blood T cell repertoires in COVID-19. Sequenced by immunoSEQ multiplex PCR; TCRdb stores in-frame clones only, minus some. The sample lists about 76,000 clones, roughly nine tenths occurring once. Input material: peripheral blood. Receptor source: a man aged 25-45 years with acute or convalescent COVID-19.

This clone appeared a single time. The chain is built from TRBV6-6 and TRBJ2-1; D uncertain. The V end lost 8 bases, the J end lost 5 bases, and 16 bases lay between the germline ends. This CDR3 is 14 amino acids long. CDR1 is MNHNY and CDR2 is SVGAGI in the germline V gene (reference sequence). CDR3 protein: CASLSRPDNNEQFF. The CDR3 nucleotides read TGTGCCAGCCTTTCCCGTCCAGACAACAATGAGCAGTTCTTC.

The V and J genes are TRBV6-6 and TRBJ1-1; D gene uncertain. The germline V gene encodes CDR1 MNHNY and CDR2 SVGAGI (reference sequence). The CDR3 has 13 residues. Trimming stripped 6 bases from V and 0 bases from J, with 8 bases between. The chain's CDR3 is CASRPNLNTEAFF. The CDR3 DNA reads TGTGCCAGCAGACCTAATCTGAACACTGAAGCTTTCTTT.

The genes are TRBV20-1 and TRBJ2-1, with 7 nucleotides matching TRBD2. This CDR3 has 14 residues. The germline gives CDR1 DFQATT, CDR2 SNEGSKA (reference sequence). The V and J ends lost 3 bases and 3 bases, in that order; junction bases with no gene match: 5. The CDR3 DNA is TGCAGTGCTAGTCCCCTAGCGGTCTACAATGAGCAGTTCTTC. Its translation is CSASPLAVYNEQFF.